This T cell receptor beta chain came from a study of radiation and T cells in renal cell carcinoma. Time point specified: baseline pretreatment blood. Treatment reported: 15 Gy SBRT to primary tumor, nephrectomy 4 weeks later. The CDR3 sequence is 13 residues long. Germline values: CDR1 MDHEN, CDR2 SYDVKM. V was clipped by 6 bases and J by 1 base, with 6 bases between them. Clones were read by immunoSEQ multiplex PCR, and TCRdb kept only the in-frame ones, dropping some. The sample holds about 50,000 clones, approximately 80% seen once. The receptor's source is a woman in her 70s with renal cell carcinoma. This sequence joins TRBV28 and TRBJ2-2; D not resolved. The specimen was blood, collected from a patient whose treatment included radiotherapy and nephrectomy. This CDR3 reads CASSQMNTGELFF. DNA of the CDR3: TGTGCCAGCAGCCAGATGAACACCGGGGAGCTGTTTTTT. The full variable domain, with the rest looked up from reference TRBV28 and TRBJ2-2, is DVKVTQSSRYLVKRTGEKVFLECVQDMDHENMFWYRQDPGLGLRLIYFSYDVKMKEKGDIPEGYSVSREKKERFSLILESASTNQTSMYLCASSQMNTGELFFGEGSRLTVL.